Shown below are 32 T cell receptor beta chains from a single sample sequenced in a study of immune evolution from preneoplasia to lung adenocarcinoma. Clones were sequenced by immunoSEQ multiplex PCR, and TCRdb holds only the in-frame ones, with some missing. The sample lists about 26,000 clones; around 74% were seen once. The sequencing input was FFPE invasive lung adenocarcinoma tissue. All receptors derive from a person between 55 and 69 years old with invasive lung adenocarcinoma. Some clones in this sample may be carry-over from other donors' samples.

The gene calls are TRBV19 and TRBJ1-2; D is undetermined. The V gene's germline CDR1 is LNHDA and CDR2 SQIVND (reference sequence). The length of the CDR3 is 13 residues. Trimming took 5 bases from V and 6 from J, leaving 13 bases between them. The CDR3 sequence: CASSPVRADGYTF. The CDR3 nucleotides read TGTGCCAGTAGTCCCGTTAGGGCCGATGGCTACACCTTC.

In this sample, this clone is medium-sized. This sequence joins TRBV30 and TRBJ2-2; D may correspond to TRBD1 or TRBD2 (5 bases each). V lost 4 bases and J 1 base, leaving 16 bases between the germline ends. This CDR3 is 16 amino acids long. CDR1 is GTSNPN and CDR2 is SVGIG in the germline V gene (reference sequence). This CDR3 reads CAWTGSLTLNTGELFF. The CDR3 coding sequence is TGTGCCTGGACAGGGAGTTTGACTCTGAACACCGGGGAGCTGTTTTTT.

The chain has TRBV5-4 and TRBJ2-7; tentatively, D is TRBD2 (5 bases). Trimming left V 4 bases short and J 0 bases short, with 8 bases between. The germline gives CDR1 SGHNT, CDR2 YYREEE (reference sequence). CDR3 length equals 13 residues. The CDR3 bases are TGTGCCAGCAGCCCGGGAAGCTCCTACGAGCAGTACTTC. It translates to CASSPGSSYEQYF.

This clone was picked up a small number of times. The rearrangement links TRBV5-1 to TRBJ1-1; 9 bases are a match to TRBD1. V shed 1 base, J shed 2 bases, and the junction held 6 bases outside the gene matches. From germline, CDR1 is SGHRS and CDR2 YFSETQ. The CDR3 is 16 amino acids. In DNA form, the CDR3 reads TGCGCCAGCAGCTTGAACGGACAGGGGCTAAACACTGAAGCTTTCTTT. Translating gives CASSLNGQGLNTEAFF.

This clone showed up just once. The chain recombines TRBV6-6 with TRBJ1-4, with D unclear. Trimming removed 5 bases from V and 4 bases from J, with 14 bases in between. CDR1 and CDR2 from the germline V gene are MNHNY and SVGAGI (reference sequence). The CDR3 is 15 amino acids. The CDR3 loop reads CASSIRGSLNEKLFF. CDR3 nucleotides: TGTGCCAGCAGTATCCGTGGGAGCCTTAATGAAAAACTGTTTTTT.

The chain joins TRBV19 to TRBJ1-4; a possible D gene is TRBD1 (6 bases). The CDR3 is made up of 15 amino acids. The germline gives CDR1 LNHDA, CDR2 SQIVND (reference sequence). V gave up 5 bases and J gave up 0 bases, with 10 bases separating them. CDR3 nucleotide sequence: TGTGCCAGTAGTCAGGGGATCTCAACTAATGAAAAACTGTTTTTT. As protein: CASSQGISTNEKLFF.

By its share, this clone is medium-sized. This chain connects TRBV27 to TRBJ1-2, with 8 bases lining up with TRBD1. With 5 bases clipped from V and 8 bases from J, the junction kept 13 bases outside the gene matches. The V gene's germline CDR1 is MNHEY and CDR2 SMNVEV (reference sequence). This CDR3 is built from 15 residues. The DNA for the CDR3 is TGTGCCAGCAGTGGGAGACAGGGGTCCCTTGGGGGCTACACCTTC. Translated: CASSGRQGSLGGYTF.

The CDR3 bases are TGTGCCAGCAGCCTACCTCCAAACACTGAAGCTTTCTTT. It encodes CASSLPPNTEAFF. This chain uses TRBV7-9 with TRBJ1-1; D is undetermined. The germline V gene encodes CDR1 SEHNR and CDR2 FQNEAQ (reference sequence). CDR3 length: 13 amino acids. V was trimmed by 5 bases and J by 2 bases, leaving 9 bases between them.

This chain joins TRBV18 and TRBJ2-6; D is perhaps TRBD1 (5 bases). V lost 6 bases and J 0 bases, leaving 9 bases between the germline ends. CDR1 is KGHSH and CDR2 is LQKENI in the germline V gene. The CDR3 contains 15 residues. The chain's CDR3 is CASSPDSSGANVLTF. Here the CDR3 DNA reads TGTGCCAGCTCCCCCGACAGCTCTGGGGCCAACGTCCTGACTTTC.

This clone was seen more than once but under ten times. The identical CDR3 is also encoded by other nucleotide sequences in the sample. The rearrangement uses TRBV5-1 and TRBJ2-5; 8 nucleotides match TRBD1. J was trimmed by 2 bases and V by 4 bases; bases with no gene match: 7. Germline CDR1 reads SGHRS; CDR2 reads YFSETQ. CDR3 length: 15 residues. CDR3 nucleotide sequence: TGCGCCAGCAGCCTGGCCGGGACAGGACAAGAGACCCAGTACTTC. It encodes CASSLAGTGQETQYF.

This chain connects TRBV4-1 to TRBJ1-4; D is unclear. The ends were cut back, 2 bases at V and 7 bases at J, with 8 bases in the middle. The CDR3 extends over 13 amino acids. Germline assignment: CDR1 MGHRA and CDR2 YSYEKL. In DNA, the CDR3 is TGCGCCAGCAGCCAACAGGCTGGTGAAAAACTGTTTTTT. It yields the protein CASSQQAGEKLFF.

The J gene is TRBJ2-1, the V gene TRBV4-3; D uncertain. There are 11 residues in the CDR3. V gave up 1 base and J gave up 12 bases, with 7 bases separating them. In germline, CDR1 is LGHNA, CDR2 YSLEER. CDR3 DNA sequence: TGCGCCAGCAGCCAAGTCGATACGCAGTTCTTC. It specifies CASSQVDTQFF.

The genes are TRBV10-2 and TRBJ1-2; unclear D gene. Germline CDR1 WSHSY, CDR2 SAAADI. V lost 3 bases to trimming and J lost 2 bases, with 7 bases between them. The CDR3 has 13 residues. The DNA for the CDR3 is TGCGCCAGCAGTGAAATCAGGAACTATGGCTACACCTTC. It is translated as CASSEIRNYGYTF.

This rearrangement joins TRBV14 to TRBJ2-1, with 8 nucleotides matching TRBD1. Trimming took 4 bases from V and 2 from J; bases not matched to a gene: 4. This CDR3 is 15 amino acids long. Germline V gene lookup returns CDR1 SGHDN and CDR2 FVKESK. The CDR3 DNA sequence: TGTGCCAGCAGCCTCGGGACAGGACCCTACAATGAGCAGTTCTTC. The encoded protein is CASSLGTGPYNEQFF.

The chain employs TRBV30 and TRBJ2-7, with D tentatively TRBD1 or TRBD2 (5 bases each). With 0 bases removed from V and 6 bases from J, the gap between germline ends came to 9 bases. This CDR3 region has 12 residues. Germline V gene data show CDR1 as GTSNPN and CDR2 as SVGIG (reference sequence). The CDR3 nucleotides are TGTGCCTGGAGTGTTCGGGGACGCGAGCAGTACTTC. Its protein product is CAWSVRGREQYF.

The chain links TRBV2 to TRBJ2-7, with D unresolved. Trimming removed 1 base from V and 3 bases from J, with 4 bases in between. Germline-derived CDR1 and CDR2 are SNHLY and FYNNEI. The CDR3 extends over 12 amino acids. The CDR3 DNA is TGTGCCAGCAGTGAAGTAAGCTACGAGCAGTACTTC. Its protein product is CASSEVSYEQYF.

This clone was seen more than once but under ten times. The chain is built from TRBV28 and TRBJ1-1; D might be TRBD1 (5 bases). CDR1 and CDR2 (germline): MDHEN, SYDVKM. The CDR3 covers 17 residues. Trimming shortened V by 2 bases and J by 0 bases, and 16 bases separated the two germline ends. The chain's CDR3 is CASSLPADSYMNTEAFF. The CDR3 DNA sequence: TGTGCCAGCAGTTTACCTGCCGACAGCTACATGAACACTGAAGCTTTCTTT.

The V and J genes are TRBV6-4 and TRBJ2-2, with 10 bases matching TRBD1. The CDR3 contains 17 residues. Trimming at V came to 3 bases and at J to 7 bases, leaving 11 bases not matched to a gene. The germline V gene encodes CDR1 MRHNA and CDR2 SNTAGT. The CDR3 DNA follows: TGTGCCAGCAGTGAATCAGGAGGGACAGGGGCCGGCGGGGAGCTGTTTTTT. This gives the protein CASSESGGTGAGGELFF.

CDR3 nucleotides: TGTGCCAGTAGTGGAGTAGCGGGAATCGGGGAGCTGTTTTTT. It yields the protein CASSGVAGIGELFF. The chain uses TRBV19 and TRBJ2-2; 8 bases agree with TRBD2. CDR3 length: 14 residues. With 5 bases clipped from V and 7 bases from J, the junction kept 6 bases outside the gene matches. The V gene's germline CDR1 is LNHDA and CDR2 SQIVND (reference sequence).

The gene calls are TRBV11-1 and TRBJ1-3, with TRBD1 matching over 7 bases. Trimming at V came to 5 bases and at J to 2 bases, leaving 9 bases not matched to a gene. Per germline, CDR1 SGHAT and CDR2 FQDESV (reference sequence). CDR3 length: 16 residues. The CDR3 reads CASSPVQGVAGNTIYF. The CDR3 DNA reads as TGTGCCAGCAGCCCGGTTCAGGGGGTGGCTGGAAACACCATATATTTT.

This clone was counted a few times. The gene calls are TRBV5-1 and TRBJ2-7; a weak D match, TRBD1 (6 bases). The CDR3 has 16 residues. Trimming shortened V by 4 bases and J by 3 bases, and 20 bases separated the two germline ends. Germline CDR1 is SGHRS and CDR2 is YFSETQ. The CDR3 reads CASSPGHRDTVYEQYF. For the CDR3, the DNA is TGCGCCAGCAGCCCAGGACATAGGGACACGGTCTACGAGCAGTACTTC.

The CDR3 protein is CASSGGQGGQFF. DNA for the CDR3: TGTGCCAGCAGCGGGGGACAGGGAGGGCAGTTCTTC. This chain uses TRBV9 with TRBJ2-1, with 9 positions matching TRBD1. The V segment lost 3 bases and the J segment 12 bases; nucleotides outside the gene matches: 4. Germline values: CDR1 SGDLS, CDR2 YYNGEE. The CDR3 has 12 amino acids.

This clone was detected only once. The CDR3 sequence is CASSSNIDTQYF. DNA of the CDR3: TGTGCCAGCAGCTCTAACATAGATACGCAGTATTTT. The chain uses TRBV7-9 and TRBJ2-3; D is ambiguous. From germline, CDR1 is SEHNR and CDR2 FQNEAQ (reference sequence). V lost 4 bases and J lost 5, with 7 bases in between. CDR3 length: 12 residues.

This chain uses TRBV23-1 with TRBJ1-1, with D possibly being TRBD1 (6 bases). TRBV23-1 counts as an open reading frame of uncertain function. The CDR3 spans 15 residues. The V end was cut by 3 bases, the J end by 1 base, with 12 bases between. As DNA, the CDR3 is TGCGCCAGCAGTCACCCGCAGGGGCGGAACACTGAAGCTTTCTTT. It encodes CASSHPQGRNTEAFF.

This clone occurred a few times. V gene TRBV6-4 combines with J gene TRBJ2-3, with D perhaps TRBD1 or TRBD2 (6 bases each). Germline assignment: CDR1 MRHNA and CDR2 SNTAGT. The CDR3 totals 15 residues. V was pared by 6 bases and J by 4 bases, with 17 bases between. The CDR3 sequence is CASSQVSGAADTQYF. The CDR3 region has the DNA TGTGCCAGCAGCCAGGTGTCGGGGGCTGCAGATACGCAGTATTTT.

V gene TRBV9 combines with J gene TRBJ2-2; no definite D call. Germline lookup yields CDR1 SGDLS and CDR2 YYNGEE. CDR3 size: 14 residues. Trimming left V 0 bases short and J 5 bases short, with 8 bases between. CDR3 in amino acids: CASSVGDTTGELFF. In nucleotides, the CDR3 is TGTGCCAGCAGCGTAGGTGATACGACCGGGGAGCTGTTTTTT. Supplemented by reference TRBV9 and TRBJ2-2, the full variable domain reads DSGVTQTPKHLITATGQRVTLRCSPRSGDLSVYWYQQSLDQGLQFLIQYYNGEERAKGNILERFSAQQFPDLHSELNLSSLELGDSALYFCASSVGDTTGELFFGEGSRLTVL.

The chain employs TRBV28 and TRBJ1-5; possibly TRBD1 for D (6 bases). V lost 2 bases and J 0 bases, leaving 11 bases between the germline ends. This CDR3 has 16 amino acids. CDR1 and CDR2 from the germline V gene are MDHEN and SYDVKM. This CDR3 is CASSLRTAYSNQPQHF. In DNA form, the CDR3 reads TGTGCCAGCAGTTTACGGACAGCGTATAGCAATCAGCCCCAGCATTTT.

This clone was counted only a few times. The rearrangement links TRBV5-1 to TRBJ1-4; D remains unclear. V dropped 5 bases and J dropped 8 bases, with 13 bases sitting between them. CDR1 is SGHRS, CDR2 YFSETQ, per germline. CDR3 length: 13 residues. The CDR3 nucleotides read TGCGCCAGCAGAGAACAGTCCGGGGAAAAACTGTTTTTT. Its translation: CASREQSGEKLFF. The variable domain in full, completed from reference TRBV5-1 and TRBJ1-4, reads KAGVTQTPRYLIKTRGQQVTLSCSPISGHRSVSWYQQTPGQGLQFLFEYFSETQRNKGNFPGRFSGRQFSNSRSEMNVSTLELGDSALYLCASREQSGEKLFFGSGTQLSVL.

V usage is TRBV9 and J usage is TRBJ2-7; D ambiguous. This CDR3 is 15 amino acids long. The V gene lost 0 bases and the J gene lost 3 bases, with 13 bases spanning the gap. Germline assignment: CDR1 SGDLS and CDR2 YYNGEE. The CDR3 DNA is TGTGCCAGCAGCGTAGGACATTGGCCGCTCTACGAGCAGTACTTC. Encoded protein: CASSVGHWPLYEQYF.

The chain is built from TRBV9 and TRBJ2-7; 12 positions match TRBD2. V was clipped by 3 bases and J by 3 bases; unmatched bases: 1. CDR3 length: 14 residues. The V gene's germline CDR1 is SGDLS and CDR2 YYNGEE. In nucleotides, the CDR3 is TGTGCCAGCAGCGAGACTAGCGGGGGCTACGAGCAGTACTTC. This codes for CASSETSGGYEQYF.

This sequence joins TRBV6-5 and TRBJ2-7; D possibly matches TRBD1 or TRBD2 (5 bases each). The CDR3 runs 14 residues. Trimming took 7 bases from V and 5 from J, leaving 18 bases between them. Germline V gene sequence: CDR1 MNHEY, CDR2 SVGAGI. The chain's CDR3 is CASTAPGRPDEQYF. DNA of the CDR3: TGTGCCAGCACCGCACCGGGACGACCCGACGAGCAGTACTTC.

This clone is medium-sized within its sample. The chain joins TRBV28 to TRBJ2-7; D is unclear. V lost 2 bases to trimming and J lost 5 bases, with 7 bases between them. The CDR3 is 12 residues long. Germline V CDR1 and CDR2: MDHEN, SYDVKM. The CDR3 region is CASSLARNEQYF. CDR3 DNA sequence: TGTGCCAGCAGTTTAGCGCGGAACGAGCAGTACTTC.